The table lists the clone carrying this T cell receptor beta chain with a count of one. Between the trimmed V and J ends, which lost 2 bases and 2 bases, there was a span of 21 bases. Germline loops: CDR1 KGHSH, CDR2 LQKENI. The CDR3 length is 18 residues. This record comes from a study of blood T cell repertoires in COVID-19. Whole-study context: Collection of acute and convalescent COVID-19 samples took place in the United States, Italy and Spain. PBMCs, B-cell-depleted T cells, or T cells were the source of the cDNA or gDNA that made up the material.

Some clones are missing from TCRdb's copy, which holds only in-frame ones; the method was immunoSEQ multiplex PCR. The profile covers 250,000 to 350,000 clones, with 90% appearing a single time and about 1.7% taken by the ten largest. The sequence derives from a woman under 30 with acute COVID-19. The source material was PBMCs or T cells enriched from blood (not recorded which). J is TRBJ1-1 and V is TRBV18; D may be TRBD1 (5 bases). CDR3 DNA sequence: TGTGCCAGCTCACCAGTTCGTCGGGTAGGGGTGGAAAACACTGAAGCTTTCTTT. This encodes CASSPVRRVGVENTEAFF.